This T cell receptor beta chain was observed in a study of cytotoxic CD8 clonotypes in ibrutinib-treated CLL. On this clone: Antigen specificity is unknown.

General study results and limits: Public clonotypes were seen rarely and were contracted or stable on treatment.

The germline gives CDR1 SGHTA, CDR2 FQGTGA. This CDR3 spans 13 amino acids. The V gene end was trimmed by 2 bases and the J gene end by 4 bases; junction bases not matched to a gene: 0. TCRdb's copy holds only in-frame clones and misses some; the assay was immunoSEQ multiplex PCR. The table lists over 250,000 clones, less than 85% of them singletons, with about 5.3% in the top ten. The chain uses TRBV7-3 and TRBJ1-1; 8 bases line up with TRBD1. This receptor was obtained from a human donor with chronic lymphocytic leukemia. The sequenced sample was PBMCs, obtained at disease progression, from a patient treated with ibrutinib. The CDR3 here is CASSLGQGTEAFF. The CDR3 nucleotides read TGTGCCAGCAGCTTAGGACAGGGCACTGAAGCTTTCTTT.